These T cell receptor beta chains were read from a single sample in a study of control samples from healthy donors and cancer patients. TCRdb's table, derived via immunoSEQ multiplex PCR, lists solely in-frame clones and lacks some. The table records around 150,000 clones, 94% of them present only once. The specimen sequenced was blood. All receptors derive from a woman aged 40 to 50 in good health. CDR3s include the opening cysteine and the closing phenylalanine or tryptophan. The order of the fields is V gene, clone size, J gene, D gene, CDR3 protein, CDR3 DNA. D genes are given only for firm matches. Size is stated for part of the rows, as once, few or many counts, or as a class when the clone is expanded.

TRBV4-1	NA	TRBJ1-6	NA	CASSEPGPNNSPLHF	TGCGCCAGCAGCGAGCCGGGACCCAATAATTCACCCCTCCACTTT
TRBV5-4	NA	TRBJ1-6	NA	CASRRQWSSYNSPLHF	TGTGCCAGCAGGCGCCAGTGGAGCTCCTATAATTCACCCCTCCACTTT
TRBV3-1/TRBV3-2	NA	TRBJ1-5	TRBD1	CASSQDSTGNQPQHF	TGTGCCAGCAGCCAAGATTCGACAGGGAATCAGCCCCAGCATTTT
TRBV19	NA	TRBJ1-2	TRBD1	CASSPGTGGVNTF	TGTGCCAGTAGTCCCGGGACAGGGGGCGTCAACACCTTC
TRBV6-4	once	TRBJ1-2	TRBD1	CASSERQGIGGYTF	TGTGCCAGCAGTGAACGACAGGGCATCGGTGGCTACACCTTC
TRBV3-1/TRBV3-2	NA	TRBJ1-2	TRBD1	CASSLPTGTGLWGYTF	TGTGCCAGCAGCCTTCCTACCGGGACAGGGCTGTGGGGCTACACCTTC
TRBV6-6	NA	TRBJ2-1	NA	CASSLDNEQFF	TGTGCCAGCAGCCTCGACAATGAGCAGTTCTTC
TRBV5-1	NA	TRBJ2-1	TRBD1	CASSRTGGLYNEQFF	TGCGCCAGCAGCCGGACAGGGGGCCTCTACAATGAGCAGTTCTTC
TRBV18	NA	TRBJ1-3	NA	CASSYGGSSGNTIYF	TGTGCCAGCTCATACGGCGGATCCTCTGGAAACACCATATATTTT
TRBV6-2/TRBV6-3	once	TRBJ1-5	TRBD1	CASSYLGRTGERDNQPQHF	TGTGCCAGCAGTTATTTGGGTCGTACAGGGGAACGGGATAATCAGCCCCAGCATTTT
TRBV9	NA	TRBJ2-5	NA	CASSVDRGAIGETQYF	TGTGCCAGCAGCGTAGATCGGGGGGCAATTGGGGAGACCCAGTACTTC
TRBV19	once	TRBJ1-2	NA	CASKRSGAYYGYTF	TGTGCCAGCAAACGGTCGGGGGCTTACTATGGCTACACCTTC
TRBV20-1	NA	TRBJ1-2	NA	CSARDSYGYTF	TGCAGTGCTAGAGACAGTTATGGCTACACCTTC
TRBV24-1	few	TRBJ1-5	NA	CATLSWGYSNQPQHF	TGTGCCACACTGTCGTGGGGCTATAGCAATCAGCCCCAGCATTTT
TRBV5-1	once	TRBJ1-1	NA	CASSATGTPTVEAFF	TGCGCCAGCAGCGCTACAGGGACCCCAACGGTTGAAGCTTTCTTT
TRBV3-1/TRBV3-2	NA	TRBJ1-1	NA	CASSTGWTEAFF	TGTGCCAGCAGCACAGGGTGGACTGAAGCTTTCTTT
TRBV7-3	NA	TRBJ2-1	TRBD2	CASSPLAGIDEQFF	TGTGCCAGCAGCCCCCTAGCGGGGATCGATGAGCAGTTCTTC
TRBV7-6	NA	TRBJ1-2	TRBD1	CASSIRGQGGGYTF	TGTGCCAGCAGTATCAGGGGGCAGGGTGGTGGCTACACCTTC
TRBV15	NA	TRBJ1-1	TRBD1	CAIATGRNTEAFF	TGTGCCATAGCGACAGGGAGGAACACTGAAGCTTTCTTT
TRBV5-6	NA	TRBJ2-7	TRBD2	CASSWKGRGGYEQYF	TGTGCCAGCAGCTGGAAGGGACGGGGGGGCTACGAGCAGTACTTC
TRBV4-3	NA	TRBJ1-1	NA	CASSQGQALNTEAFF	TGCGCCAGCAGCCAAGGGCAGGCACTGAACACTGAAGCTTTCTTT
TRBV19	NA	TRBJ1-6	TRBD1	CASRGWTGGDSPLHF	TGTGCCAGTAGGGGTTGGACAGGAGGGGATTCACCCCTCCACTTT
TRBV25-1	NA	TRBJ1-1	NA	CASSELAAGTEAFF	TGTGCCAGCAGTGAACTAGCGGCGGGCACTGAAGCTTTCTTT
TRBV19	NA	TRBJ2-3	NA	CASSIGQITDTQYF	TGTGCCAGTAGTATCGGACAGATCACAGATACGCAGTATTTT
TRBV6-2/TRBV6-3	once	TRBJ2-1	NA	CASSYSIGTEQFF	TGTGCCAGCAGTTACTCGATTGGGACGGAGCAGTTCTTC
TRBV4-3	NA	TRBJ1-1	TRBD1	CASSQVPGTGDSEAFF	TGCGCCAGCAGCCAAGTCCCCGGGACAGGGGACTCTGAAGCTTTCTTT
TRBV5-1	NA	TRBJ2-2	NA	CASSIGSPNTGELFF	TGCGCCAGCAGCATAGGTAGTCCGAACACCGGGGAGCTGTTTTTT
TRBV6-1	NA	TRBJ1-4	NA	CASSERGGTSEKLFF	TGTGCCAGCAGTGAACGGGGGGGGACGTCTGAAAAACTGTTTTTT
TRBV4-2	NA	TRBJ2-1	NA	CASSQDLSTYEQFF	TGTGCCAGCAGCCAAGATCTCAGTACGTATGAGCAGTTCTTC
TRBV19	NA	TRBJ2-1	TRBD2	CASSIGSSSGSPDEQFF	TGTGCCAGTAGTATAGGGTCCTCCAGCGGGAGTCCGGATGAGCAGTTCTTC
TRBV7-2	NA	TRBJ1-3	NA	CASSPGVGTGNTIYF	TGTGCCAGCAGCCCTGGGGTAGGGACTGGAAACACCATATATTTT
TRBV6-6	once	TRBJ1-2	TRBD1	CASSYPPDRGYGYTF	TGTGCCAGCAGTTACCCACCGGACAGGGGGTATGGCTACACCTTC
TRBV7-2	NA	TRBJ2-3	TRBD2	CASSLGLAGGGDTQYF	TGTGCCAGCAGCTTAGGACTAGCGGGTGGGGGAGATACGCAGTATTTT
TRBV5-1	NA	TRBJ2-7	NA	CASSGAGRVVYEQYF	TGCGCCAGCAGCGGCGCCGGTCGGGTCGTCTACGAGCAGTACTTC
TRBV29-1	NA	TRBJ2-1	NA	CSASPGASVGPLF	TGCAGCGCATCTCCAGGGGCTAGTGTAGGGCCGCTCTTC
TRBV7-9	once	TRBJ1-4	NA	CAVEALSTNEKLFF	TGTGCCGTCGAAGCCCTTTCAACTAATGAAAAACTGTTTTTT
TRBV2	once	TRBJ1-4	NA	CASSEISGSNEKLFF	TGTGCCAGCAGTGAAATCTCGGGATCTAATGAAAAACTGTTTTTT
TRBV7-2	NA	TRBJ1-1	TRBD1	CASSLEAGGAFF	TGTGCCAGCAGCTTAGAGGCAGGGGGGGCTTTCTTT
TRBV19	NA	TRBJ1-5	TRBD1	CASTGQGVLYSNQPQHF	TGTGCCAGTACGGGACAGGGGGTCCTCTATAGCAATCAGCCCCAGCATTTT
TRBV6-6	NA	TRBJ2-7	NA	CASSRDASYEQYF	TGTGCCAGCAGCCGCGACGCTTCCTACGAGCAGTACTTC
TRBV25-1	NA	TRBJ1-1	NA	CASRRGQIDEAFF	TGTGCCAGCAGAAGAGGACAGATCGATGAAGCTTTCTTT
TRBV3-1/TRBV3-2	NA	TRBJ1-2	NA	CASSQEMGAADVYGYTF	TGTGCCAGCAGCCAAGAGATGGGGGCAGCGGACGTCTATGGCTACACCTTC
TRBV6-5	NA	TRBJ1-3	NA	CASGRLSSGNTIYF	TGTGCCAGCGGACGACTGAGCTCTGGAAACACCATATATTTT
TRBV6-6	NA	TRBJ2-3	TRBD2	CASSSIGRALTDTQYF	TGTGCCAGCAGTTCGATCGGGAGGGCCCTCACAGATACGCAGTATTTT
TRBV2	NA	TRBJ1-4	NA	CASRKGGGRVNEKLFF	TGTGCCAGCAGAAAAGGGGGAGGCAGGGTTAATGAAAAACTGTTTTTT
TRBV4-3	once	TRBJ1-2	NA	CASSGGQYYGYTF	TGCGCCAGCAGCGGGGGGCAGTACTATGGCTACACCTTC
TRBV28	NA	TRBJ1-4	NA	CASSQPPGRATNEKLFF	TGTGCCAGCAGCCAGCCCCCCGGGAGGGCAACTAATGAAAAACTGTTTTTT
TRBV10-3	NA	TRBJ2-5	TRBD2	CAISGRLAGGQETQYF	TGTGCCATCAGTGGAAGACTAGCGGGAGGCCAAGAGACCCAGTACTTC
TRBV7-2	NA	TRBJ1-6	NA	CASSLALNSPLHF	TGTGCCAGCAGCTTAGCGCTTAATTCACCCCTCCACTTT
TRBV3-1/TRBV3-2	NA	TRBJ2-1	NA	CASSQDSREQFF	TGTGCCAGCAGCCAAGATTCGAGGGAGCAGTTCTTC
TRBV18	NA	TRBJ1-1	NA	CASSPEAGALGTEAFF	TGTGCCAGCTCACCAGAGGCGGGGGCGTTGGGTACTGAAGCTTTCTTT